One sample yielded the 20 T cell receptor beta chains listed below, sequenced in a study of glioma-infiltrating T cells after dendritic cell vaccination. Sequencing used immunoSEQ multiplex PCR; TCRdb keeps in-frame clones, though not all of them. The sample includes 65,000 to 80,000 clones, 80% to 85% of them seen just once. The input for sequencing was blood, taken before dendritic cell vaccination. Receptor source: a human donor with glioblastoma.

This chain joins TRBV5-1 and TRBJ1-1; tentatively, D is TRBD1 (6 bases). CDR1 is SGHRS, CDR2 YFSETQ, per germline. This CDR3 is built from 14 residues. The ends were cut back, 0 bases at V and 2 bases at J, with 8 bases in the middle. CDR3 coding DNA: TGCGCCAGCAGCTTGGCGGGACAAAACACTGAAGCTTTCTTT. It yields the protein CASSLAGQNTEAFF. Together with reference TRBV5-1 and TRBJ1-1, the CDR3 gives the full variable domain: KAGVTQTPRYLIKTRGQQVTLSCSPISGHRSVSWYQQTPGQGLQFLFEYFSETQRNKGNFPGRFSGRQFSNSRSEMNVSTLELGDSALYLCASSLAGQNTEAFFGQGTRLTVV.

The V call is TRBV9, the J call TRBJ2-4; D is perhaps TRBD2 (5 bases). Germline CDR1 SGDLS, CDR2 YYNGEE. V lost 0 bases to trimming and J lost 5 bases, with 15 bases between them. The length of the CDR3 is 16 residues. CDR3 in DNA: TGTGCCAGCAGCGTAGGGTCCTCTGGGCGGGAAAACATTCAGTACTTC. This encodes CASSVGSSGRENIQYF.

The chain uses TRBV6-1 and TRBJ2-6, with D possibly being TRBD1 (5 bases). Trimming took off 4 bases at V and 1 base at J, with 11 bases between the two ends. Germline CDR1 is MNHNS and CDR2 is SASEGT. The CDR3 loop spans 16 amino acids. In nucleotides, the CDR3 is TGTGCCAGCAGTGTTTCACCAGGGTCTGGGGCCAACGTCCTGACTTTC. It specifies CASSVSPGSGANVLTF.

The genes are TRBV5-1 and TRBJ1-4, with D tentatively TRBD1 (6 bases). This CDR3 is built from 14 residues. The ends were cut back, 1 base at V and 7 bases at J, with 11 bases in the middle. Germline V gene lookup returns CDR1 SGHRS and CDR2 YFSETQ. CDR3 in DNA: TGCGCCAGCAGCTTGATTGGGGGCAGTGAAAAACTGTTTTTT. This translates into CASSLIGGSEKLFF.

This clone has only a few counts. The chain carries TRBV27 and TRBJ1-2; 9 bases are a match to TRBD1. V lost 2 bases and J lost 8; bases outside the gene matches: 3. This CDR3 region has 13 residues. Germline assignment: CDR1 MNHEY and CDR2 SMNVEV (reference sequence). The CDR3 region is CASSLRGTGGYTF. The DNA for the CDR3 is TGTGCCAGCAGTTTAAGGGGGACAGGGGGCTACACCTTC.

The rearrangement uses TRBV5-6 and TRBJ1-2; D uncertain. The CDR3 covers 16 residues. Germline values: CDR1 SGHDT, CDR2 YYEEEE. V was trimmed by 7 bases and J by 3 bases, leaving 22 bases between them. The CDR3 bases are TGTGCCAGCGGGCTTGGGGTCGACGGGGTCGACTATGGCTACACCTTC. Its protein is CASGLGVDGVDYGYTF.

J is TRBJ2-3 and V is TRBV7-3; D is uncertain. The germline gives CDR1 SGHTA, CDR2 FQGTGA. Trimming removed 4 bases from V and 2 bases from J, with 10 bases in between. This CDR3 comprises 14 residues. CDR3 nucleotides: TGTGCCAGCAGCTCCACCGGGTACACAGATACGCAGTATTTT. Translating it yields CASSSTGYTDTQYF. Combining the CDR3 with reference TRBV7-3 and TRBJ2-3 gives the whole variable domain GAGVSQTPSNKVTEKGKYVELRCDPISGHTALYWYRQSLGQGPEFLIYFQGTGAADDSGLPNDRFFAVRPEGSVSTLKIQRTERGDSAVYLCASSSTGYTDTQYFGPGTRLTVL.

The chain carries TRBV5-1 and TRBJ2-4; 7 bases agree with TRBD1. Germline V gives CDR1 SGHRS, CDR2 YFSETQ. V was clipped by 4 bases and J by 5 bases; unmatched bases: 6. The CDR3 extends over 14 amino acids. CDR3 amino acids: CASSRSGTENIQYF. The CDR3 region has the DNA TGCGCCAGCAGCAGATCCGGGACAGAAAACATTCAGTACTTC.

The DNA of the CDR3 is TGTGCCAGCAGCGTCGGACAGGGGGCTTACGAGCAGTACTTC. Translating it yields CASSVGQGAYEQYF. The chain employs TRBV7-9 and TRBJ2-7, with 11 bases aligning to TRBD1. Trimming at V came to 5 bases and at J to 4 bases, leaving 4 bases not matched to a gene. CDR1 is SEHNR, CDR2 FQNEAQ, per germline (reference sequence). CDR3 length: 14 amino acids.

The chain's CDR3 is CASSLGPTEAFF. For the CDR3, the DNA is TGTGCCAGCAGCTTAGGCCCTACTGAAGCTTTCTTT. The chain couples TRBV13 to TRBJ1-1; D is uncertain. Trimming removed 0 bases at V and 5 bases at J, with 4 bases between. This CDR3 region has 12 residues. Germline lookup yields CDR1 PRHDT and CDR2 FYEKMQ (reference sequence).

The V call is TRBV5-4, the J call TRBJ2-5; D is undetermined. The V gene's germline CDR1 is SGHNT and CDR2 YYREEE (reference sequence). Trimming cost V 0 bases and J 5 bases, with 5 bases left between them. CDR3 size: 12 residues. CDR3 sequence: CASSLALETQYF. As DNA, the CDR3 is TGTGCCAGCAGCTTGGCTTTGGAGACCCAGTACTTC.

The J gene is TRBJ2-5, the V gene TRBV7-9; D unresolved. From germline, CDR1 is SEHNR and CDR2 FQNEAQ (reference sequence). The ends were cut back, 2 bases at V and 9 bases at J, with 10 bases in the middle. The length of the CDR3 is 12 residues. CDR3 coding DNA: TGTGCCAGCAGCTTATTTCTTGCGGCCCAGTACTTC. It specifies CASSLFLAAQYF.

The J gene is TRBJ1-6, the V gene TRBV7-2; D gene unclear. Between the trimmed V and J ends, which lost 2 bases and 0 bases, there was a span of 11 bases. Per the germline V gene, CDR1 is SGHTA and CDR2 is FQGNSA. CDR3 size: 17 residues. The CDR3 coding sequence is TGTGCCAGCAGCTTAATGGCGGAGAGCTCCTATAATTCACCCCTCCACTTT. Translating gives CASSLMAESSYNSPLHF.

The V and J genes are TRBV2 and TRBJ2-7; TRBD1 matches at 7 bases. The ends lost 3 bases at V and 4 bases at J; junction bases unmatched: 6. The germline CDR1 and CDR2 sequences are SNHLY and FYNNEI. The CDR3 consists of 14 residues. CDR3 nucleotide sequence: TGTGCCAGCAGTGAGGGGGCCAGGGGGTACGAGCAGTACTTC. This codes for CASSEGARGYEQYF.

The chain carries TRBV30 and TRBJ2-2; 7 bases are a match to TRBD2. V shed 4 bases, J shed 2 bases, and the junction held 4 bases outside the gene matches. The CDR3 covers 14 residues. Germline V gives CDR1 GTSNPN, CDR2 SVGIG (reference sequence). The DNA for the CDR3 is TGTGCCTGGACCAGACTAGCTAACACCGGGGAGCTGTTTTTT. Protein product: CAWTRLANTGELFF.

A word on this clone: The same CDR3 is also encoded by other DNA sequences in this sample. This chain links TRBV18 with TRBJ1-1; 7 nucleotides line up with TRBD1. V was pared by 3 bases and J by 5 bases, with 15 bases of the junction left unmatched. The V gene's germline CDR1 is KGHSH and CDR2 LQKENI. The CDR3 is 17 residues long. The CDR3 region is CASSPRQGGSLGTEAFF. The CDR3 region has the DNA TGTGCCAGCTCACCTCGCCAGGGGGGATCCCTAGGGACTGAAGCTTTCTTT. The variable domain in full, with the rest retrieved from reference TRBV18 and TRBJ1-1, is NAGVMQNPRHLVRRRGQEARLRCSPMKGHSHVYWYRQLPEEGLKFMVYLQKENIIDESGMPKERFSAEFPKEGPSILRIQQVVRGDSAAYFCASSPRQGGSLGTEAFFGQGTRLTVV.

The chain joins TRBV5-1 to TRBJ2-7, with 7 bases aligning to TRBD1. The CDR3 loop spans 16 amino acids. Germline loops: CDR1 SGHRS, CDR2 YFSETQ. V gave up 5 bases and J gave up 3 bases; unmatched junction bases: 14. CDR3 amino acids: CASSPPLSGGRYEQYF. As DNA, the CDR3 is TGCGCCAGCAGTCCCCCCCTATCAGGGGGTCGCTACGAGCAGTACTTC.

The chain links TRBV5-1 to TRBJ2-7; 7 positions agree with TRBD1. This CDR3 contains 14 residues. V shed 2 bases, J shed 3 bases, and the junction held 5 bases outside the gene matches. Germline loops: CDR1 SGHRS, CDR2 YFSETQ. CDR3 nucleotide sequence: TGCGCCAGCAGCTTACCAGGGGGTGGCTACGAGCAGTACTTC. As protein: CASSLPGGGYEQYF.

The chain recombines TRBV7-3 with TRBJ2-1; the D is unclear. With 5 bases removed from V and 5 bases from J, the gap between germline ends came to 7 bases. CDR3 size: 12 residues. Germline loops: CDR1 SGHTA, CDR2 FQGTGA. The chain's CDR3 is CASSLRNNEQFF. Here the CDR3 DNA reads TGTGCCAGCAGCCTGCGAAACAATGAGCAGTTCTTC.

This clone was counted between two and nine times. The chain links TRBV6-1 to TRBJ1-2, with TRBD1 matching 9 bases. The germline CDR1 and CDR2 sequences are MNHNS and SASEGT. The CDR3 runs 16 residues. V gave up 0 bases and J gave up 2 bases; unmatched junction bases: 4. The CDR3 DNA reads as TGTGCCAGCAGTGAAGCGTTAGGACAGGGGAACTATGGCTACACCTTC. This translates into CASSEALGQGNYGYTF.